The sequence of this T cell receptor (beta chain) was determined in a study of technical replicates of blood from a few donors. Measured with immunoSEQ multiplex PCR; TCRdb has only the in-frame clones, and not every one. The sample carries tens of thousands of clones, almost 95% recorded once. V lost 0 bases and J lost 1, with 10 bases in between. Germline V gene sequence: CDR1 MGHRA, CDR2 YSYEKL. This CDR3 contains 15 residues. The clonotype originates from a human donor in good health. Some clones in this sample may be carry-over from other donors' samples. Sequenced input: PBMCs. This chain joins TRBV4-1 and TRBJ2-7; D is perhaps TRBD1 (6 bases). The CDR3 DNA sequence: TGCGCCAGCAGCCAAGAGACAGGACAGTCCTACGAGCAGTACTTC. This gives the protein CASSQETGQSYEQYF.